These 18 T cell receptor beta chains came from one sample sequenced in a study of T-cell memory formation after mild COVID-19. TCRdb reprocessed the 5' RACE reads with MiXCR, giving one entry per CDR3 protein. This table has 360,000 or so distinct CDR3 sequences, 25% to 30% appearing once. The sample comprised PBMCs or a T cell subset sorted from them (not recorded which). The source is an adult woman who had mild COVID-19 (a few samples of this study predate the infection). Cell type and time point are not known.

This clonotype appeared a few times. The chain uses TRBV5-1 and TRBJ1-5; D not resolved. Germline V lookup: CDR1 SGHRS, CDR2 YFSETQ. The CDR3 loop spans 14 amino acids. V lost 4 bases and J lost 4, with 12 bases in between. The CDR3 DNA follows: TGCGCCAGCAGCGCGGACGGTTCAAATCAGCCCCAGCATTTT. Translated, it gives CASSADGSNQPQHF.

In this sample, this clonotype turned up a few times. The chain uses TRBV20-1 and TRBJ2-7, with D unresolved. Trimming took 0 bases from V and 3 from J, leaving 18 bases between them. CDR3 length: 16 residues. Germline V CDR1 and CDR2: DFQATT, SNEGSKA (reference sequence). In DNA, the CDR3 is TGCAGTGCTAGAGACCCCGATAGGGTGGGCGTCTACGAGCAGTACTTC. Translated: CSARDPDRVGVYEQYF.

The chain has TRBV30 and TRBJ2-1; no reliable D call. Trimming removed 2 bases from V and 11 bases from J, with 13 bases in between. CDR3 length: 12 amino acids. Germline V gene lookup returns CDR1 GTSNPN and CDR2 SVGIG (reference sequence). The CDR3 region is CAWSTNLPQQFF. CDR3 bases: TGTGCCTGGAGTACGAATTTACCGCAGCAGTTCTTC.

This chain uses TRBV12-3 or TRBV12-4 with TRBJ2-1; TRBD2 is a possible D gene (6 bases). The CDR3 runs to 15 residues. V was cut by 7 bases and J by 4 bases, with 17 bases left in between. CDR3 sequence (DNA): TGTGCCAGCACCGGGGAGTCGGGAGATTACAATGAGCAGTTCTTC. Amino acid sequence: CASTGESGDYNEQFF.

The V gene is TRBV12-5, the J gene TRBJ1-1, with TRBD1 as a possible D gene (5 bases). CDR3 length: 15 amino acids. Germline-derived CDR1 and CDR2 are LGHNT and FRNRAP. Trimming removed 2 bases from V and 3 bases from J, with 13 bases in between. The CDR3 DNA reads TGTGCTAGTGGTTTGCCTAACGGGGCTTACACTGAAGCTTTCTTT. It yields the protein CASGLPNGAYTEAFF.

This sequence joins TRBV20-1 and TRBJ2-7, with D possibly TRBD2 on 5 matching bases. The CDR3 consists of 12 residues. Trimming removed 0 bases from V and 6 bases from J, with 9 bases in between. From germline, CDR1 is DFQATT and CDR2 SNEGSKA (reference sequence). The CDR3 DNA follows: TGCAGTGCTAGAGATCAAGGGAGCGAGCAGTACTTC. Its protein is CSARDQGSEQYF.

V usage is TRBV6-1 and J usage is TRBJ1-5; no firm D call. V shed 3 bases and J shed 4 bases, with 10 bases lying between them. CDR3 length: 14 residues. In germline, CDR1 is MNHNS, CDR2 SASEGT. CDR3 sequence: CASSDRSPNQPQHF. CDR3 DNA: TGTGCCAGCAGTGACCGATCCCCAAATCAGCCCCAGCATTTT.

By proportion, this clonotype is medium-sized. The rearrangement uses TRBV7-9 and TRBJ2-3; no definite D call. The germline V gene has CDR1 SEHNR and CDR2 FQNEAQ (reference sequence). CDR3 length: 15 residues. With 0 bases removed from V and 5 bases from J, the gap between germline ends came to 12 bases. The CDR3 DNA is TGTGCCAGCAGCTTAGCGAGCGCTTTTGGAGATACGCAGTATTTT. Its translation is CASSLASAFGDTQYF.

The chain combines TRBV7-9 with TRBJ2-7; tentatively, D is TRBD1 (6 bases). This CDR3 is 12 amino acids long. Deletions cut 3 bases from V and 7 bases from J, with 10 bases between. Looked up from germline, CDR1 is SEHNR and CDR2 is FQNEAQ (reference sequence). The DNA for the CDR3 is TGTGCCAGCAGCTTGGCTGGGACAGAGCAGTACTTC. Residues: CASSLAGTEQYF.

This clonotype was seen a handful of times. The chain carries TRBV6-5 and TRBJ1-1; 10 bases are a match to TRBD1. Trimming cost V 5 bases and J 2 bases; bases outside gene matches: 8. Germline lookup yields CDR1 MNHEY and CDR2 SVGAGI. The CDR3 loop spans 16 amino acids. The CDR3 here is CASSMTGGFANTEAFF. CDR3 nucleotide sequence: TGTGCCAGCAGTATGACAGGGGGCTTCGCAAACACTGAAGCTTTCTTT.

This chain connects TRBV7-9 to TRBJ1-1, with 8 bases aligning to TRBD1. The germline V gene has CDR1 SEHNR and CDR2 FQNEAQ (reference sequence). The J segment lost 4 bases and the V segment lost 5 bases, leaving 9 bases of the junction unmatched. The CDR3 runs to 15 residues. The CDR3 DNA reads as TGTGCCAGCAGCCCAGGACAGGGAGTTGTCACTGAAGCTTTCTTT. Protein sequence: CASSPGQGVVTEAFF.

This clonotype was seen only a few times. The CDR3 loop is CATSDPTLSYNEQFF. In DNA, the CDR3 is TGTGCCACCAGTGATCCAACGCTCTCCTACAATGAGCAGTTCTTC. This chain uses TRBV24-1 with TRBJ2-1, with D unresolved. The V end was cut by 3 bases, the J end by 0 bases, with 8 bases between. The CDR3 totals 15 residues. Germline CDR1 KGHDR, CDR2 SFDVKD.

This clonotype was picked up a small number of times. The chain carries TRBV4-3 and TRBJ1-2; tentatively, D is TRBD1 (6 bases). The CDR3 is 13 amino acids. V was shortened by 4 bases and J by 4 bases, with 10 bases between the two germline ends. Germline V gene lookup returns CDR1 LGHNA and CDR2 YSLEER. This CDR3 reads CASSLRGSYGYTF. The CDR3 DNA reads TGCGCCAGCAGCCTCAGGGGATCCTATGGCTACACCTTC.

The chain employs TRBV5-6 and TRBJ1-1; 8 bases are a match to TRBD1. The germline V gene has CDR1 SGHDT and CDR2 YYEEEE. The CDR3 has 13 amino acids. With V trimmed by 4 bases and J by 6 bases, 5 bases remained unmatched. CDR3 in amino acids: CASSGQGWAEAFF. The CDR3 nucleotides read TGTGCCAGCAGCGGACAGGGATGGGCTGAAGCTTTCTTT.

This clonotype was seen once. The rearrangement joins TRBV27 to TRBJ1-1; D is ambiguous. Trimming removed 5 bases at V and 0 bases at J, with 7 bases between. CDR1 and CDR2 from the germline V gene are MNHEY and SMNVEV (reference sequence). This CDR3 has 13 amino acids. As DNA, the CDR3 is TGTGCCAGCAGTCGCAAAATGAACACTGAAGCTTTCTTT. Amino acids: CASSRKMNTEAFF.

This clonotype was counted only a few times. J is TRBJ2-2 and V is TRBV28; D call uncertain. Deletions cut 5 bases from V and 7 bases from J, with 11 bases between. The CDR3 covers 13 residues. Germline V gene sequence: CDR1 MDHEN, CDR2 SYDVKM. This chain's CDR3 is CASSPEWGGELFF. The CDR3 DNA reads as TGTGCCAGCAGTCCGGAATGGGGCGGGGAGCTGTTTTTT.

The chain links TRBV9 to TRBJ2-2; TRBD1 matches 8 bases. The germline V gene has CDR1 SGDLS and CDR2 YYNGEE. J lost 5 bases, V lost 1 base, and 10 bases had no gene match. This CDR3 region has 17 residues. The CDR3 reads CASSVQGAYPRTGELFF. Here the CDR3 DNA reads TGTGCCAGCAGCGTACAGGGGGCCTACCCCCGAACCGGGGAGCTGTTTTTT.

The chain has TRBV10-3 and TRBJ2-7; 7 bases fit TRBD1. This CDR3 is built from 12 residues. The V gene's germline CDR1 is ENHRY and CDR2 SYGVKD. The trim removed 8 bases at V and 0 bases at J, leaving 1 base unmatched. Written as DNA, the CDR3 is TGTGCCATCGGACAGGTCTCCTACGAGCAGTACTTC. This encodes CAIGQVSYEQYF.